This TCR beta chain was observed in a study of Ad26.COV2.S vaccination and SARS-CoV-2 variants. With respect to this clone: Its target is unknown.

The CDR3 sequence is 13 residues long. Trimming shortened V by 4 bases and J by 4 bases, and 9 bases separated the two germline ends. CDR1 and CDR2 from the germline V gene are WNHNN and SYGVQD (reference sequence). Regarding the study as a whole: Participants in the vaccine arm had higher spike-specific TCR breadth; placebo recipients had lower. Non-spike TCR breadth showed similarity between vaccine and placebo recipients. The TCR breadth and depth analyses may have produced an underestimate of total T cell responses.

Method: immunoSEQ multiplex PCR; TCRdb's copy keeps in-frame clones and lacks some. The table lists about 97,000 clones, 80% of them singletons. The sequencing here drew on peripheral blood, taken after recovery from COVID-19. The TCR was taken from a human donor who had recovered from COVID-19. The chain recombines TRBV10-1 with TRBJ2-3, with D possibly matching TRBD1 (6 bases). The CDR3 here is CASSGGQADTQYF. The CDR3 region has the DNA TGCGCCAGCAGTGGGGGGCAAGCAGATACGCAGTATTTT.